The rows below give T cell receptor beta chains drawn from one sample of a study of blood T cell repertoires in COVID-19. Profiling relied on immunoSEQ multiplex PCR, and the TCRdb table lists in-frame clones only, not all of them. Here the sample spans around 94,000 clones, less than 90% being singletons. The sequencing sample was made of peripheral blood. The source is an elderly man with acute or convalescent COVID-19. CDR3s include the opening cysteine and the closing phenylalanine or tryptophan.

j_call,v_call,cdr3_aa
TRBJ1-2,TRBV4-3,CASSQDDRAGYGYTF
TRBJ2-1,TRBV4-3,CASSQDPTGWSEQFF
TRBJ1-6,TRBV2,CASSVNPIPQEPLHF
TRBJ1-5,TRBV30,CAWSEGNQPQHF
TRBJ1-1,TRBV28,CASSRDTGFSEAFF
TRBJ2-3,TRBV7-2,CASSPITDTQYF
TRBJ2-3,TRBV10-3,CAISVEDTQYF
TRBJ2-1,TRBV11-2,CASSPPGQGDNEQFF
TRBJ1-1,TRBV4-3,CASSRNSRQSTEAFF
TRBJ2-5,TRBV6-6,CASTPRGAGETQYF
TRBJ2-4,TRBV7-2,CASSPMGGSLAKNIQYF
TRBJ1-2,TRBV19,CASSPEGQGMYGYTF
TRBJ1-5,TRBV30,CAWSLDRGGQPQHF
TRBJ1-2,TRBV5-6,CASSFNRQNQYYGYTF
TRBJ2-7,TRBV6-5,CASSSLAGDYEQYF
TRBJ1-2,TRBV18,CASSPSIDSLPNYGYTF
TRBJ2-2,TRBV6-1,CASSEREAGELFF
TRBJ2-1,TRBV4-2,CASSTLAGGIGEQFF
TRBJ1-6,TRBV30,CAWDPGQNSPLHF
TRBJ2-6,TRBV28,CASSLKQGPWWGANVLTF
TRBJ2-1,TRBV7-2,CASSFRLAGVGYNEQFF
TRBJ2-3,TRBV5-4,CASSQGTGAITDTQYF
TRBJ2-5,TRBV5-5,CASSSGFLGETQYF
TRBJ2-7,TRBV6-5,CASARERAYEQYF
TRBJ2-7,TRBV21-1,CASSTEGASSSGRALDEQYF
TRBJ1-1,TRBV5-1,CASSFRDRGSEAFF
TRBJ2-2,TRBV7-9,CASSSTRTLGRELFF
TRBJ2-7,TRBV28,CASSHSGTGVDEQYF
TRBJ2-5,TRBV28,CASSLEGLVLETQYF
TRBJ1-2,TRBV19,CASSGLTGVNYGYTF
TRBJ1-4,TRBV4-3,CASSQILGQSERLFF
TRBJ2-1,TRBV5-1,CASSLNQGSSRGEQFF
TRBJ1-5,TRBV5-5,CASTPGAGVDQPQHF
TRBJ1-5,TRBV27,CASSPLGTGRDDQPQHF
TRBJ1-5,TRBV19,CASSIDLRDTYSNQPQHF
TRBJ2-1,TRBV5-1,CASSPGQGPYNEQFF
TRBJ2-3,TRBV9,CASSVGTGVSDTQYF
TRBJ2-2,TRBV5-1,CASSPGQGATGELFF
TRBJ1-4,TRBV7-2,CASSSQSRGAGEKLFF
TRBJ2-3,TRBV4-3,CASSPSGRDTQYF
TRBJ2-2,TRBV7-2,CASSLGLAATGELFF